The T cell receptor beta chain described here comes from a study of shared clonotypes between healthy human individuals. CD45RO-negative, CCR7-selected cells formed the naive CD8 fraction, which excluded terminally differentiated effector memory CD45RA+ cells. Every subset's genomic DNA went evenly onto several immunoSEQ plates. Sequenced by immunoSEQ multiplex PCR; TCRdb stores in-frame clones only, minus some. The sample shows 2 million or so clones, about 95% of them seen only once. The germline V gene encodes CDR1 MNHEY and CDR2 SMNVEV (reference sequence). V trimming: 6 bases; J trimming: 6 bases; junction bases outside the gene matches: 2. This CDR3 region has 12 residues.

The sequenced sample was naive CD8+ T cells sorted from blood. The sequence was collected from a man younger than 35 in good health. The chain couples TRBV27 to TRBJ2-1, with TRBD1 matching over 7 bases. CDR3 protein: CASSRDSNEQFF. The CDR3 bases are TGTGCCAGCAGCCGGGACAGCAATGAGCAGTTCTTC.